Listed here are 24 T cell receptor beta chains from one sample, sequenced in a study of radiation and T cells in renal cell carcinoma. Profiling relied on immunoSEQ multiplex PCR, and the TCRdb table lists in-frame clones only, not all of them. The sample records 70,000 or so clones, 82% being singletons. Time point in this sample: blood 2 weeks post-SBRT. Treatment specified: 15 Gy SBRT to primary tumor, nephrectomy 4 weeks later. Sample: blood, taken from a patient whose treatment included radiotherapy and nephrectomy. Source of these receptors: a man aged 55 to 69 with renal cell carcinoma.

This clone occurred once. The rearrangement links TRBV5-6 to TRBJ2-7; the match to TRBD2 covers 7 bases. The CDR3 sequence is 15 residues long. Trimming at V came to 2 bases and at J to 2 bases, leaving 7 bases not matched to a gene. Germline V CDR1 and CDR2: SGHDT, YYEEEE. The chain's CDR3 is CASSFPGGGPYEQYF. The CDR3 DNA is TGTGCCAGCAGCTTCCCGGGCGGGGGTCCCTACGAGCAGTACTTC.

The V gene is TRBV11-3, the J gene TRBJ2-3; D gene uncertain. The V gene lost 5 bases and the J gene lost 4 bases, with 10 bases spanning the gap. This CDR3 has 13 residues. From germline, CDR1 is SGHNT and CDR2 YENEEA. The CDR3 is CASSPSGADTQYF. The CDR3 DNA sequence: TGTGCCAGCAGCCCTTCCGGCGCAGATACGCAGTATTTT.

This clone occurred once. The chain is built from TRBV5-1 and TRBJ2-3; no reliable D call. The CDR3 contains 14 residues. Looked up from germline, CDR1 is SGHRS and CDR2 is YFSETQ. The V end was cut by 2 bases, the J end by 0 bases, with 7 bases between. CDR3 amino acids: CASSLAGSTDTQYF. In nucleotides, the CDR3 is TGCGCCAGCAGCTTAGCCGGAAGCACAGATACGCAGTATTTT.

The chain joins TRBV18 to TRBJ2-7; possibly TRBD1 or TRBD2 for D (5 bases each). Trimming took 5 bases from V and 6 from J, leaving 11 bases between them. Germline loops: CDR1 KGHSH, CDR2 LQKENI. CDR3 length equals 12 residues. CDR3 sequence (DNA): TGTGCCAGCTCAGCGACAGAGGGCGAGCAGTACTTC. Encoded protein: CASSATEGEQYF.

CDR3 bases: TGTGCCATCAGTACTAGCGGGAGAGAGACCGGGGAGCTGTTTTTT. Protein sequence: CAISTSGRETGELFF. The chain is built from TRBV10-3 and TRBJ2-2, with 11 bases that match TRBD2. CDR3 length: 15 residues. The V gene's germline CDR1 is ENHRY and CDR2 SYGVKD. With 5 bases clipped from V and 5 bases from J, the junction kept 4 bases outside the gene matches.

This rearrangement joins TRBV19 to TRBJ1-5, with TRBD1 matching 7 bases. From germline, CDR1 is LNHDA and CDR2 SQIVND (reference sequence). This CDR3 region has 15 residues. With 5 bases clipped from V and 5 bases from J, the junction kept 9 bases outside the gene matches. The chain's CDR3 is CASSRRQGRDQPQHF. CDR3 sequence (DNA): TGTGCCAGTAGTCGGCGACAGGGCCGAGATCAGCCCCAGCATTTT. Full variable domain (missing parts from reference TRBV19 and TRBJ1-5): DGGITQSPKYLFRKEGQNVTLSCEQNLNHDAMYWYRQDPGQGLRLIYYSQIVNDFQKGDIAEGYSVSREKKESFPLTVTSAQKNPTAFYLCASSRRQGRDQPQHFGDGTRLSIL.

The rearrangement links TRBV2 to TRBJ1-2, with unresolved D. V lost 4 bases and J lost 8, with 8 bases in between. There are 11 residues in the CDR3. CDR1 and CDR2 from the germline V gene are SNHLY and FYNNEI. Written as DNA, the CDR3 is TGTGCCAGCAGTGCTGGGTACGGCTACACCTTC. This sequence encodes CASSAGYGYTF.

This sequence joins TRBV5-1 and TRBJ2-3, with 11 bases fitting TRBD2. The ends lost 3 bases at V and 3 bases at J; junction bases unmatched: 12. The CDR3 is 18 residues long. Germline CDR1 reads SGHRS; CDR2 reads YFSETQ. DNA of the CDR3: TGCGCCAGCAGCTCGATCCTTAGCGGGAGGGGATATACAGATACGCAGTATTTT. Protein sequence: CASSSILSGRGYTDTQYF.

The chain uses TRBV5-6 and TRBJ2-5, with D uncertain. The last part of the DNA fits TRBJ2-7 better; the J call may be wrong. Germline CDR1 SGHDT, CDR2 YYEEEE. This CDR3 spans 13 amino acids. The CDR3 spells CASSPRAWNEQYF. CDR3 sequence (DNA): TGTGCCAGCAGCCCCCGGGCTTGGAACGAGCAGTACTTC.

This chain links TRBV19 with TRBJ2-1; D is possibly TRBD2 (5 bases). Germline CDR1 LNHDA, CDR2 SQIVND (reference sequence). The CDR3 has 15 amino acids. Trimming pared 1 base from V and 6 bases from J, leaving 13 bases between. This CDR3 reads CASSIGRLASNEQFF. The CDR3 region has the DNA TGTGCCAGTAGTATAGGGCGCCTAGCCAGCAATGAGCAGTTCTTC.

The chain couples TRBV10-3 to TRBJ2-3; the match to TRBD2 covers 9 bases. Per the germline V gene, CDR1 is ENHRY and CDR2 is SYGVKD. Trimming at V came to 0 bases and at J to 4 bases, leaving 14 bases not matched to a gene. This CDR3 contains 19 residues. The CDR3 sequence: CAISESTLLAREGSDTQYF. CDR3 nucleotide sequence: TGTGCCATCAGTGAGTCGACTCTTCTTGCGCGGGAGGGCTCAGATACGCAGTATTTT.

CDR3 nucleotide sequence: TGTGCCAGCAGTCCCGACATGGGGAGGACTAGCTACAATGAGCAGTTCTTC. Translation: CASSPDMGRTSYNEQFF. This rearrangement joins TRBV28 to TRBJ2-1; 7 bases are shared with TRBD2. The V and J ends lost 5 bases and 3 bases, in that order; junction bases with no gene match: 13. Looked up from germline, CDR1 is MDHEN and CDR2 is SYDVKM. This CDR3 region has 17 residues.

The sample holds one count of this clone. The chain uses TRBV9 and TRBJ2-2, with unresolved D. Germline loops: CDR1 SGDLS, CDR2 YYNGEE. Trimming cost V 0 bases and J 5 bases, with 5 bases left between them. The CDR3 consists of 13 residues. The CDR3 here is CASSVVGTGELFF. Written as DNA, the CDR3 is TGTGCCAGCAGCGTAGTAGGAACCGGGGAGCTGTTTTTT. The whole variable domain, remainder taken from reference TRBV9 and TRBJ2-2, is DSGVTQTPKHLITATGQRVTLRCSPRSGDLSVYWYQQSLDQGLQFLIQYYNGEERAKGNILERFSAQQFPDLHSELNLSSLELGDSALYFCASSVVGTGELFFGEGSRLTVL.

The chain combines TRBV4-1 with TRBJ2-5; 9 positions agree with TRBD2. Germline V gene lookup returns CDR1 MGHRA and CDR2 YSYEKL. This CDR3 region has 15 residues. J gave up 5 bases and V 2 bases, and 6 bases lay outside the gene matches. This CDR3 reads CASSQIAGVYETQYF. The CDR3 DNA is TGCGCCAGCAGCCAAATAGCGGGAGTGTATGAGACCCAGTACTTC.

This sequence joins TRBV4-3 and TRBJ2-7; D unclear. The CDR3 loop spans 13 amino acids. CDR1 and CDR2 (germline): LGHNA, YSLEER. Trimming took off 1 base at V and 3 bases at J, with 7 bases between the two ends. CDR3 in DNA: TGCGCCAGCAGCCAAGCCAGAGGCTACGAGCAGTACTTC. Residues: CASSQARGYEQYF.

The CDR3 DNA sequence: TGTGCCAGCAGCTTAAATGGGGGACCCCAAAACATTCAGTACTTC. Its translation is CASSLNGGPQNIQYF. The rearrangement uses TRBV7-3 and TRBJ2-4, with D tentatively TRBD1 or TRBD2 (5 bases each). The CDR3 length is 15 residues. The ends were cut back, 1 base at V and 5 bases at J, with 12 bases in the middle. Germline V lookup: CDR1 SGHTA, CDR2 FQGTGA.

This clone was detected only a few times. The chain is built from TRBV9 and TRBJ2-7; D is undetermined. The length of the CDR3 is 14 residues. Germline CDR1 reads SGDLS; CDR2 reads YYNGEE. V was cut by 1 base and J by 4 bases, with 12 bases left in between. The CDR3 region is CASSVRFESYEQYF. CDR3 in DNA: TGTGCCAGCAGCGTACGGTTCGAGTCGTACGAGCAGTACTTC.

V usage is TRBV5-1 and J usage is TRBJ2-1; the D is unclear. This CDR3 is built from 11 residues. The germline V gene encodes CDR1 SGHRS and CDR2 YFSETQ. Trimming took 2 bases from V and 5 from J, leaving 2 bases between them. CDR3 region: CASSLDNEQFF. The CDR3 coding sequence is TGCGCCAGCAGCTTAGACAATGAGCAGTTCTTC.

The rearrangement uses TRBV27 and TRBJ2-5; 7 nucleotides match TRBD1. The CDR3 extends over 18 amino acids. The ends lost 5 bases at V and 5 bases at J; junction bases unmatched: 20. Germline CDR1 and CDR2: MNHEY and SMNVEV (reference sequence). The CDR3 DNA reads TGTGCCAGCAGTCTTAGAGGGTTCGGAGGCAGGGGGTTCGAGACCCAGTACTTC. This translates into CASSLRGFGGRGFETQYF.

The chain is built from TRBV7-9 and TRBJ2-6, with TRBD1 identical over 9 bases. Per germline, CDR1 SEHNR and CDR2 FQNEAQ (reference sequence). V was pared by 5 bases and J by 0 bases, with 11 bases of the junction left unmatched. The CDR3 is made up of 19 amino acids. DNA of the CDR3: TGTGCCAGCAGCCCCGGGACAGGGAATGCCTACTCTGGGGCCAACGTCCTGACTTTC. This sequence encodes CASSPGTGNAYSGANVLTF.

The chain links TRBV7-2 to TRBJ2-5; D may match TRBD1 or TRBD2 (5 bases each). With 6 bases removed from V and 3 bases from J, the gap between germline ends came to 14 bases. The CDR3 runs 14 residues. Germline V gene lookup returns CDR1 SGHTA and CDR2 FQGNSA. This chain's CDR3 is CASRPGRGEETQYF. In nucleotides, the CDR3 is TGTGCCAGCAGGCCAGGGAGAGGGGAAGAGACCCAGTACTTC. Supplemented by reference TRBV7-2 and TRBJ2-5, the full variable domain reads GAGVSQSPSNKVTEKGKDVELRCDPISGHTALYWYRQSLGQGLEFLIYFQGNSAPDKSGLPSDRFSAERTGGSVSTLTIQRTQQEDSAVYLCASRPGRGEETQYFGPGTRLLVL.

The chain has TRBV5-5 and TRBJ1-2, with TRBD1 as a possible D gene (5 bases). The V gene's germline CDR1 is SGHKS and CDR2 YYEKEE (reference sequence). The CDR3 contains 15 residues. Trimming cost V 3 bases and J 3 bases, with 15 bases left between them. The CDR3 loop reads CASSYPFGTYYGYTF. The CDR3 DNA follows: TGTGCCAGCAGCTATCCCTTCGGGACGTACTATGGCTACACCTTC.

Only one count was recorded for this clone. V is TRBV28 and J is TRBJ2-1, with 11 bases lining up with TRBD1. The CDR3 contains 14 residues. Germline V CDR1 and CDR2: MDHEN, SYDVKM. The V and J ends lost 7 bases and 4 bases, in that order; junction bases with no gene match: 3. This CDR3 reads CASTGQGAYNEQFF. CDR3 nucleotides: TGTGCCAGCACAGGACAGGGGGCATACAATGAGCAGTTCTTC.

The chain uses TRBV5-1 and TRBJ2-6; D is possibly TRBD2 (5 bases). Trimming shortened V by 6 bases and J by 0 bases, and 13 bases separated the two germline ends. The CDR3 is made up of 16 amino acids. Germline values: CDR1 SGHRS, CDR2 YFSETQ. The CDR3 is CASTFPDYSGANVLTF. For the CDR3, the DNA is TGCGCCAGCACATTCCCTGACTACTCTGGGGCCAACGTCCTGACTTTC.